This T cell receptor (beta chain) was recovered during a study of blood T cell repertoires in COVID-19. About the study: Acute and convalescent COVID-19 specimens originated in the United States, Italy and Spain. T cells, B-cell-depleted T cells, or PBMCs provided the cDNA or gDNA that served as material.

The germline V gene has CDR1 ENHRY and CDR2 SYGVKD. The length of the CDR3 is 13 residues. V was shortened by 1 base and J by 0 bases, with 3 bases between the two germline ends. Original processing notes: Estimation of nucleated cell counts was performed using reference gene primer amplification. The repertoire was sequenced with immunoSEQ multiplex PCR; TCRdb's copy has only in-frame clones and lacks some. D and trimming were read from the DNA, whereas the V and J calls and clone size are those reported in that table. The top ten hold under 3% of the sample, which has about 150,000 clones, about nine tenths seen once.

The genes are TRBV10-3 and TRBJ1-1; no firm D call. The sequenced sample consisted of peripheral blood. This TCR was sampled from a man aged 50 to 60 with active COVID-19. The CDR3 loop reads CAISELVNTEAFF. DNA for the CDR3: TGTGCCATCAGTGAGTTAGTGAACACTGAAGCTTTCTTT.